A single sample gave rise to the 26 T cell receptor beta chains below, sequenced in a study of CD8 T cells in Susac syndrome (dated by TCRdb to between 2017 and 2020). To prepare the library, the immunoSEQ multiplex PCR assay was applied. RNA was extracted using the RNeasy kit, and roughly 0.45 to 1 ug of the RNA was reverse transcribed with random hexamers. TCRdb trimmed public reads at Q25 via fastp, called clones via MiXCR and kept in-frame beta chains. Rows are unified per CDR3 protein, each entry keeping the most common DNA and genes. This sample holds roughly 80,000 distinct CDR3 sequences; approximately 94% were observed only once. The top ten clones comprise about 0.48% of the sample. What was sequenced was CD8+ T cells from PBMCs. The receptors derive from a human donor with Susac syndrome.

The rearrangement joins TRBV29-1 to TRBJ1-1; D might be TRBD1 (6 bases). Germline assignment: CDR1 SQVTM and CDR2 ANQGSEA. There are 11 residues in the CDR3. The V end was cut by 6 bases, the J end by 6 bases, with 11 bases between. The CDR3 here is CSVARQAEAFF. CDR3 DNA: TGCAGCGTCGCACGACAGGCTGAAGCTTTCTTT.

The chain recombines TRBV5-1 with TRBJ1-5; perhaps TRBD1 as D (5 bases). CDR3 length: 15 amino acids. Germline CDR1 and CDR2: SGHRS and YFSETQ. V was pared by 0 bases and J by 3 bases, with 10 bases between. Here the CDR3 reads CASSLEGEPNQPQHF. The CDR3 bases are TGCGCCAGCAGCTTGGAAGGGGAACCCAATCAGCCCCAGCATTTT.

The rearrangement uses TRBV5-1 and TRBJ1-2; D might be TRBD1 (5 bases). Germline CDR1 reads SGHRS; CDR2 reads YFSETQ. The ends were cut back, 4 bases at V and 2 bases at J, with 15 bases in the middle. The CDR3 consists of 15 residues. The DNA for the CDR3 is TGCGCCAGCAGCCACTCGGACGAGGGGAACTATGGCTACACCTTC. Protein product: CASSHSDEGNYGYTF.

The V call is TRBV5-1, the J call TRBJ2-1; D gene unclear. Germline CDR1 is SGHRS and CDR2 is YFSETQ. There are 13 residues in the CDR3. The ends were cut back, 0 bases at V and 8 bases at J, with 9 bases in the middle. CDR3 DNA sequence: TGCGCCAGCAGCTTGGGAGGTTCATATGAGCAGTTCTTC. The encoded protein is CASSLGGSYEQFF. Full variable domain (missing parts from reference TRBV5-1 and TRBJ2-1): KAGVTQTPRYLIKTRGQQVTLSCSPISGHRSVSWYQQTPGQGLQFLFEYFSETQRNKGNFPGRFSGRQFSNSRSEMNVSTLELGDSALYLCASSLGGSYEQFFGPGTRLTVL.

In DNA, the CDR3 is TGTGCCAGCAGCTGGACTAGTGAGCAGTTCTTC. Its translation: CASSWTSEQFF. This chain connects TRBV5-6 to TRBJ2-1; 7 bases match TRBD2. The CDR3 spans 11 residues. J gave up 9 bases and V 3 bases, and 0 bases lay outside the gene matches. Germline lookup yields CDR1 SGHDT and CDR2 YYEEEE. Full variable domain (outside the CDR3, taken from reference TRBV5-6 and TRBJ2-1): DAGVTQSPTHLIKTRGQQVTLRCSPKSGHDTVSWYQQALGQGPQFIFQYYEEEERQRGNFPDRFSGHQFPNYSSELNVNALLLGDSALYLCASSWTSEQFFGPGTRLTVL.

The V call is TRBV9, the J call TRBJ2-7; D possibly corresponds to TRBD2 (6 bases). V lost 0 bases and J lost 5, with 12 bases in between. Germline CDR1 and CDR2: SGDLS and YYNGEE. This CDR3 contains 14 residues. CDR3 coding DNA: TGTGCCAGCAGCGTAGAAGGAGGGCCCCACGAGCAGTACTTC. Its translation is CASSVEGGPHEQYF. Variable domain in full (rest from reference TRBV9 and TRBJ2-7): DSGVTQTPKHLITATGQRVTLRCSPRSGDLSVYWYQQSLDQGLQFLIQYYNGEERAKGNILERFSAQQFPDLHSELNLSSLELGDSALYFCASSVEGGPHEQYFGPGTRLTVT.

V usage is TRBV2 and J usage is TRBJ1-1, with D unresolved. The germline gives CDR1 SNHLY, CDR2 FYNNEI. V was clipped by 2 bases and J by 7 bases, with 5 bases between them. The CDR3 runs to 11 residues. CDR3 sequence reads: CASSEIDEAFF. The CDR3 nucleotides are TGTGCCAGCAGTGAAATCGATGAAGCTTTCTTT.

The chain combines TRBV25-1 with TRBJ2-5; TRBD1 is a possible D gene (6 bases). V was trimmed by 5 bases and J by 5 bases, leaving 21 bases between them. The germline V gene encodes CDR1 MGHDK and CDR2 SYGVNS. The CDR3 runs 16 residues. The CDR3, as DNA: TGTGCCAGCAGTTTGAGGTGGTACAGGGAAGGGGAGACCCAGTACTTC. As protein: CASSLRWYREGETQYF.

The CDR3 loop is CASSPQGGAAAKNIQYF. As DNA, the CDR3 is TGTGCCAGCAGCCCGCAGGGAGGGGCGGCAGCCAAAAACATTCAGTACTTC. J is TRBJ2-4 and V is TRBV7-9, with TRBD2 matching 7 bases. CDR3 length: 17 residues. V trimming: 5 bases; J trimming: 0 bases; junction bases outside the gene matches: 10. CDR1 is SEHNR, CDR2 FQNEAQ, per germline (reference sequence).

This chain connects TRBV13 to TRBJ1-1; D is possibly TRBD1 (5 bases). Germline V lookup: CDR1 PRHDT, CDR2 FYEKMQ (reference sequence). V was shortened by 5 bases and J by 0 bases, with 13 bases between the two germline ends. The CDR3 spans 15 residues. The CDR3 DNA follows: TGTGCCAGCAGCCTCAGACCACAGGTGAACACTGAAGCTTTCTTT. Its protein is CASSLRPQVNTEAFF.

The rearrangement joins TRBV3-1 to TRBJ2-3, with 11 nucleotides matching TRBD2. The V and J ends lost 3 bases and 15 bases, in that order; junction bases with no gene match: 8. This CDR3 region has 13 residues. Germline V gene sequence: CDR1 LGHDT, CDR2 YNNKEL (reference sequence). CDR3 in amino acids: CASSQDTSGGAYF. CDR3 DNA: TGTGCCAGCAGCCAGGATACTAGCGGGGGCGCATATTTT.

The rearrangement uses TRBV24-1 and TRBJ1-1, with 10 positions matching TRBD1. Trimming at V came to 4 bases and at J to 5 bases, leaving 6 bases not matched to a gene. The CDR3 has 15 amino acids. Germline CDR1 KGHDR, CDR2 SFDVKD. Here the CDR3 reads CATSDGQGVRTEAFF. CDR3 sequence (DNA): TGTGCCACCAGTGACGGACAGGGGGTAAGAACTGAAGCTTTCTTT.

This sequence joins TRBV5-6 and TRBJ2-7, with D tentatively TRBD2 (9 bases). V lost 7 bases and J lost 4, with 21 bases in between. This CDR3 is built from 15 residues. CDR1 is SGHDT, CDR2 YYEEEE, per germline. CDR3 protein: CASCQGAGGPYEQYF. For the CDR3, the DNA is TGTGCCAGCTGCCAGGGGGCGGGGGGGCCGTACGAGCAGTACTTC.

The genes are TRBV9 and TRBJ2-7; 7 bases are a match to TRBD1. The germline V gene encodes CDR1 SGDLS and CDR2 YYNGEE. V gave up 3 bases and J gave up 4 bases; unmatched junction bases: 7. This CDR3 comprises 14 residues. For the CDR3, the DNA is TGTGCCAGCAGCGGGGCAACAGGGGTTTACGAGCAGTACTTC. Translated: CASSGATGVYEQYF.

The V and J genes are TRBV10-2 and TRBJ2-7; TRBD1 aligns across 7 bases. The CDR3 covers 14 residues. Germline CDR1 WSHSY, CDR2 SAAADI. V shed 2 bases and J 3 bases; nucleotides not matched to a gene: 4. CDR3 protein: CASSEKGQSYEQYF. Written as DNA, the CDR3 is TGCGCCAGCAGTGAGAAGGGACAGAGCTACGAGCAGTACTTC.

This chain connects TRBV5-1 to TRBJ2-3; 9 bases are a match to TRBD1. With 3 bases clipped from V and 5 bases from J, the junction kept 7 bases outside the gene matches. The CDR3 totals 15 residues. Germline CDR1 reads SGHRS; CDR2 reads YFSETQ. Here the CDR3 DNA reads TGCGCCAGCAGCTGGCGGGACAGGGATATAGATACGCAGTATTTT. Residues: CASSWRDRDIDTQYF.

The chain joins TRBV3-1 to TRBJ2-5; perhaps D is TRBD1 or TRBD2 (5 bases each). CDR3 length: 12 amino acids. Germline V gene data show CDR1 as LGHDT and CDR2 as YNNKEL (reference sequence). V was pared by 8 bases and J by 1 base, with 8 bases between. The DNA for the CDR3 is TGTGCCAGCGGGACGCTCCAAGAGACCCAGTACTTC. This codes for CASGTLQETQYF.

This chain links TRBV11-2 with TRBJ1-1, with D maybe TRBD1 (6 bases). CDR1 SGHAT and CDR2 FQNNGV come from the germline V gene. Trimming shortened V by 1 base and J by 6 bases, and 12 bases separated the two germline ends. CDR3 length: 14 residues. CDR3 in amino acids: CASSLGGGVAEAFF. In DNA form, the CDR3 reads TGTGCCAGCAGCTTAGGAGGGGGGGTGGCTGAAGCTTTCTTT.

The chain recombines TRBV28 with TRBJ2-7; 7 bases fit TRBD1. Germline loops: CDR1 MDHEN, CDR2 SYDVKM. V was clipped by 3 bases and J by 2 bases; unmatched bases: 1. The CDR3 runs to 13 residues. The DNA for the CDR3 is TGTGCCAGCAGTTTTGGGACAGCCTACGAGCAGTACTTC. It is translated as CASSFGTAYEQYF.

The rearrangement uses TRBV2 and TRBJ2-3; D call uncertain. V gave up 6 bases and J gave up 5 bases, with 3 bases separating them. CDR1 SNHLY and CDR2 FYNNEI come from the germline V gene. There are 10 residues in the CDR3. The CDR3 is CASRKDTQYF. The CDR3 nucleotides are TGTGCCAGCAGAAAAGATACGCAGTATTTT.

The J gene is TRBJ1-6, the V gene TRBV20-1; D remains ambiguous. Trimming cost V 0 bases and J 5 bases, with 17 bases left between them. This CDR3 contains 17 residues. The germline V gene has CDR1 DFQATT and CDR2 SNEGSKA (reference sequence). This chain's CDR3 is CSARDLQPAGHNSPLHF. CDR3 nucleotide sequence: TGCAGTGCTAGAGATCTCCAACCCGCGGGCCATAATTCACCCCTCCACTTT.

This chain uses TRBV14 with TRBJ2-3; D perhaps matches TRBD2 (7 bases). V was clipped by 1 base and J by 4 bases, with 15 bases between them. Germline V CDR1 and CDR2: SGHDN, FVKESK. The length of the CDR3 is 16 residues. This chain's CDR3 is CASSQVSWGGADTQYF. CDR3 DNA sequence: TGTGCCAGCAGCCAAGTATCGTGGGGGGGCGCAGATACGCAGTATTTT.

The chain links TRBV27 to TRBJ2-5, with 9 bases that match TRBD2. J lost 5 bases, V lost 6 bases, and 7 bases had no gene match. The CDR3 contains 14 residues. The germline CDR1 and CDR2 sequences are MNHEY and SMNVEV (reference sequence). This CDR3 reads CASSPGLAMETQYF. In DNA form, the CDR3 reads TGTGCCAGCAGCCCGGGACTAGCTATGGAGACCCAGTACTTC.

V usage is TRBV7-6 and J usage is TRBJ2-3, with 12 bases matching TRBD2. V dropped 5 bases and J dropped 8; count of bases not matched to a gene: 8. Germline values: CDR1 SGHVS, CDR2 FNYEAQ. The CDR3 runs 15 residues. As DNA, the CDR3 is TGTGCCAGCAGCCCCCCTAGCGGGGGGGGCGGTACGCAGTATTTT. Protein product: CASSPPSGGGGTQYF. The complete variable domain, with remaining parts taken from reference TRBV7-6 and TRBJ2-3, reads GAGVSQSPRYKVTKRGQDVALRCDPISGHVSLYWYRQALGQGPEFLTYFNYEAQQDKSGLPNDRFSAERPEGSISTLTIQRTEQRDSAMYRCASSPPSGGGGTQYFGPGTRLTVL.

The chain uses TRBV7-9 and TRBJ1-6; D not resolved. Trimming cost V 7 bases and J 10 bases, with 11 bases left between them. Germline values: CDR1 SEHNR, CDR2 FQNEAQ (reference sequence). The CDR3 length is 12 residues. CDR3 protein: CASTEPGSPLHF. CDR3 bases: TGTGCCAGCACCGAGCCCGGGTCACCCCTCCACTTT.

The rearrangement uses TRBV2 and TRBJ2-7; no definite D call. Trimming stripped 8 bases from V and 12 bases from J, with 14 bases between. CDR1 and CDR2 from the germline V gene are SNHLY and FYNNEI. The CDR3 covers 10 residues. The CDR3 nucleotides read TGTGCCAGCGTCAGGTCAGACCCGTACTTC. Translation: CASVRSDPYF.